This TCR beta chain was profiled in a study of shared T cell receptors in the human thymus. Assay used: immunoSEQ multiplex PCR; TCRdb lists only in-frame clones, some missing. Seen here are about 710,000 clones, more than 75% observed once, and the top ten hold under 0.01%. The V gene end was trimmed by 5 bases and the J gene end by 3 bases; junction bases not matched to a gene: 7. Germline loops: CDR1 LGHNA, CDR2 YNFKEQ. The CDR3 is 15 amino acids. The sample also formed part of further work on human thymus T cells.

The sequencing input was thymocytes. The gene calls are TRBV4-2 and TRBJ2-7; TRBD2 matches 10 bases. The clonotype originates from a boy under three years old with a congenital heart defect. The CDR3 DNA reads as TGTGCCAGCAGCACCCGACTAGCGGGCGTCTACGAGCAGTACTTC. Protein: CASSTRLAGVYEQYF.